The subject of this entry is one T cell receptor (beta chain). Its antigen is undetermined. Blood samples were obtained at baseline, cycle 4 day 1, and cycle 7 day 1. This sample is part of a study of OX40 agonist ivuxolimab in advanced cancers. Turning to the study itself: From about 20 to 80 years was the age range, with a mean of approximately 58 years, and about 78% were male. Prior anti-PD-1, anti-PD-L1 or anti-CTLA-4 therapy did not bar entry, and 40% had some. Notes on the study in general: CD8+ T cells (on average) carried more expanded clones than CD4+ T cells.

Profiled with immunoSEQ multiplex PCR; TCRdb holds only in-frame clones, not every one. The table includes fewer than 100,000 clones, roughly nine tenths detected once. The TCR was taken from an adult with an advanced solid tumor such as melanoma, head and neck, liver or kidney cancer. This sample comprised CD4+ or CD8+ T cells sorted from blood, obtained in a trial of the OX40 agonist ivuxolimab.

DNA for the CDR3: TGTGCCAGCAGTGAAGGCAGGGCCCTCTCCTACGAGCAGTACTTC. This codes for CASSEGRALSYEQYF. The V call is TRBV2, the J call TRBJ2-7; weak D call: TRBD1 (5 bases). The CDR3 loop spans 15 amino acids. Trimming removed 1 base from V and 0 bases from J, with 10 bases in between. CDR1 SNHLY and CDR2 FYNNEI come from the germline V gene.